The text below deals with one TCR beta chain. Genomic DNA acted as the template from which TCR beta VDJ combination and CDR3 sequence profiling were carried out. In TCRdb, the reads were re-called with MiXCR into one record per CDR3 protein. The sample contains some 190,000 distinct CDR3 sequences, less than 55% of which appear only once. This sample stems from a study of CD8+CD57+ T cells in acquired aplastic anemia. Across the whole study: Among healthy donors, CD4+ cells averaged roughly 9.8 million reads.

CDR3 length: 16 residues. Germline CDR1 LGHNA, CDR2 YNFKEQ. V lost 1 base and J 2 bases, leaving 13 bases between the germline ends. This sequence was found in a human donor in good health. The chain joins TRBV4-2 to TRBJ2-3; perhaps TRBD2 as D (6 bases). Sequencing input: sorted CD4+, CD8+, or CD8+CD57+ T cells (not recorded which) from PBMCs. Written as DNA, the CDR3 is TGTGCCAGCAGCCAAGGAAGGTTAGCGGCCACAGATACGCAGTATTTT. Protein product: CASSQGRLAATDTQYF.